Each of the 27 T cell receptor beta chains below was sequenced from the same sample in a study of blood T cell repertoires in COVID-19. The protocol was immunoSEQ multiplex PCR, while the TCRdb copy is restricted to in-frame clones and leaves out a portion. The table has hundreds of thousands of clones, about nine tenths seen once. The sample comprised peripheral blood. These receptors came from a woman between 45 and 60 years old with COVID-19, enrolled during active disease.

This clone was observed a single time. This chain joins TRBV4-2 and TRBJ2-5; 7 bases line up with TRBD1. The CDR3 consists of 14 residues. V gave up 1 base and J gave up 5 bases; unmatched junction bases: 4. CDR1 is LGHNA and CDR2 is YNFKEQ in the germline V gene. The CDR3, as DNA: TGTGCCAGCAGCCAAGGAGGGGGCTGGGAGACCCAGTACTTC. It translates to CASSQGGGWETQYF.

V is TRBV12-5 and J is TRBJ1-1; weak D call: TRBD1 (6 bases). CDR1 and CDR2 from the germline V gene are LGHNT and FRNRAP. The CDR3 consists of 18 residues. V shed 1 base and J shed 5 bases, with 23 bases lying between them. The CDR3 loop reads CASGLAPLQGPAGTEAFF. CDR3 bases: TGTGCTAGTGGTTTGGCCCCCCTCCAGGGGCCCGCCGGGACTGAAGCTTTCTTT.

CDR3 protein: CASSRGGLGMGTNEKLFF. The CDR3 DNA reads as TGTGCCAGCAGCAGGGGAGGTCTAGGGATGGGGACTAATGAAAAACTGTTTTTT. The gene calls are TRBV5-4 and TRBJ1-4, with D tentatively TRBD1 (5 bases). V was trimmed by 4 bases and J by 2 bases, leaving 21 bases between them. Germline CDR1 and CDR2: SGHNT and YYREEE (reference sequence). The CDR3 runs 18 residues.

J is TRBJ1-2 and V is TRBV9; 10 bases agree with TRBD1. Germline trimming cut 0 bases from V and 1 base from J; bases unmatched to any gene: 0. Germline V lookup: CDR1 SGDLS, CDR2 YYNGEE. The CDR3 is 15 amino acids. The CDR3 loop is CASSVGDRGNYGYTF. CDR3 DNA sequence: TGTGCCAGCAGCGTAGGGGACAGGGGTAACTATGGCTACACCTTC.

The chain has TRBV25-1 and TRBJ2-5, with 9 bases that match TRBD1. The CDR3 totals 15 residues. Losses at the gene ends were 6 bases for V and 7 bases for J; bases not matched to a gene: 12. Germline V CDR1 and CDR2: MGHDK, SYGVNS. CDR3 residues: CASRPGQGPPGTQYF. For the CDR3, the DNA is TGTGCCAGCAGGCCGGGACAGGGTCCACCAGGGACCCAGTACTTC.

The chain uses TRBV24-1 and TRBJ1-6, with 9 bases aligning to TRBD1. Germline lookup yields CDR1 KGHDR and CDR2 SFDVKD. The CDR3 sequence is 16 residues long. V lost 8 bases and J lost 9; bases outside the gene matches: 13. The CDR3 DNA follows: TGTGCCACCACCCACGGGACAGGGTCTTCTGTTTCACCCCTCCACTTT. The encoded protein is CATTHGTGSSVSPLHF.

The chain combines TRBV7-9 with TRBJ2-6, with no clear D. Trimming shortened V by 6 bases and J by 0 bases, and 12 bases separated the two germline ends. Per germline, CDR1 SEHNR and CDR2 FQNEAQ (reference sequence). This CDR3 region has 16 residues. CDR3 bases: TGTGCCAGCAGGGTGACACACTTCTCTGGGGCCAACGTCCTGACTTTC. It specifies CASRVTHFSGANVLTF.

In this sample, this clone turned up a few times. V usage is TRBV23-1 and J usage is TRBJ1-5, with 8 bases matching TRBD1. TRBV23-1 belongs to the ORF category, with a function that is uncertain. The CDR3 spans 19 residues. The V gene end was trimmed by 1 base and the J gene end by 0 bases; junction bases not matched to a gene: 11. The chain's CDR3 is CASSQYPDVTGDSNQPQHF. CDR3 bases: TGCGCCAGCAGTCAATATCCTGACGTGACAGGGGATAGCAATCAGCCCCAGCATTTT.

V and J are TRBV6-5 and TRBJ1-2; perhaps TRBD1 as D (5 bases). The ends were cut back, 7 bases at V and 8 bases at J, with 17 bases in the middle. The germline gives CDR1 MNHEY, CDR2 SVGAGI. The CDR3 covers 13 residues. CDR3 loop: CASISGLQLGYTF. The CDR3 coding sequence is TGTGCCAGCATATCGGGACTCCAGTTGGGCTACACCTTC.

The V call is TRBV19, the J call TRBJ1-5; 9 nucleotides match TRBD1. The CDR3 is made up of 15 amino acids. The J segment lost 6 bases and the V segment lost 4 bases, leaving 7 bases of the junction unmatched. The V gene's germline CDR1 is LNHDA and CDR2 SQIVND (reference sequence). The DNA for the CDR3 is TGTGCCAGTAGTAACCGGGACAGGGCGGTTCAGCCCCAGCATTTT. This codes for CASSNRDRAVQPQHF.

The rearrangement links TRBV2 to TRBJ2-6; tentatively, D is TRBD2 (6 bases). With 7 bases removed from V and 0 bases from J, the gap between germline ends came to 13 bases. There are 16 residues in the CDR3. The germline V gene encodes CDR1 SNHLY and CDR2 FYNNEI. The DNA of the CDR3 is TGTGCCAGCATGATCGTGCGGGGCTCTGGGGCCAACGTCCTGACTTTC. Its translation is CASMIVRGSGANVLTF.

The gene calls are TRBV5-1 and TRBJ1-2, with D unresolved. The V end was cut by 0 bases, the J end by 1 base, with 13 bases between. The CDR3 covers 16 residues. CDR1 is SGHRS, CDR2 YFSETQ, per germline. CDR3 DNA sequence: TGCGCCAGCAGCTTGGGTCAGGATCGTCATAACTATGGCTACACCTTC. Residues: CASSLGQDRHNYGYTF.

To note about this clone: The junction departs from the called germline gene at one end, perhaps through a read error. DNA of the CDR3: TGCCAAACGGGACAGAGCTCCTACGAGCAGTACTTC. The encoded protein is CQTGQSSYEQYF. V and J are TRBV28 and TRBJ2-7; 7 bases match TRBD1. The CDR3 sequence is 12 residues long. The V gene's germline CDR1 is MDHEN and CDR2 SYDVKM.

This clone was recorded a few times. The rearrangement joins TRBV27 to TRBJ1-2, with D tentatively TRBD1 (6 bases). CDR1 and CDR2 from the germline V gene are MNHEY and SMNVEV (reference sequence). CDR3 size: 12 residues. Trimming shortened V by 5 bases and J by 8 bases, and 12 bases separated the two germline ends. The CDR3 nucleotides read TGTGCCAGCAGTACTGGGGGCTACGGCTACACCTTC. Translation: CASSTGGYGYTF.

For the CDR3, the DNA is TGTGCCAGCAGTCCGCTCCGGGCCTCTTGGGAGGGCTACACCTTC. This encodes CASSPLRASWEGYTF. This sequence joins TRBV6-5 and TRBJ1-2; D ambiguous. V shed 5 bases and J shed 8 bases, with 21 bases lying between them. The CDR3 is 15 residues long. Germline CDR1 MNHEY, CDR2 SVGAGI.

The chain links TRBV6-1 to TRBJ1-2, with a weak D call TRBD1 (6 bases). V was trimmed by 1 base and J by 5 bases, leaving 17 bases between them. CDR1 is MNHNS, CDR2 SASEGT, per germline. The CDR3 is 16 residues long. CDR3 sequence: CASSEDPWTAAYGYTF. The CDR3 bases are TGTGCCAGCAGTGAAGACCCCTGGACAGCTGCATATGGCTACACCTTC.

V is TRBV5-1 and J is TRBJ1-3; D gene ambiguous. This CDR3 is built from 16 residues. Germline V lookup: CDR1 SGHRS, CDR2 YFSETQ. The germline V and J ends were trimmed by 0 bases and 0 bases, with 10 bases remaining between them. In nucleotides, the CDR3 is TGCGCCAGCAGCTTGGAACCCCCGGGCTCTGGAAACACCATATATTTT. This translates into CASSLEPPGSGNTIYF.

The V gene is TRBV11-2, the J gene TRBJ2-7; 7 bases agree with TRBD1. The CDR3 covers 13 residues. With V trimmed by 5 bases and J by 3 bases, 4 bases remained unmatched. CDR1 and CDR2 from the germline V gene are SGHAT and FQNNGV. CDR3 loop: CASSPQGDYEQYF. CDR3 bases: TGTGCCAGCAGCCCCCAGGGGGACTACGAGCAGTACTTC.

J is TRBJ1-1 and V is TRBV7-9; possible D gene TRBD1, 6 bases. The CDR3 has 14 residues. CDR1 and CDR2 (germline): SEHNR, FQNEAQ (reference sequence). V was clipped by 5 bases and J by 0 bases, with 10 bases between them. This CDR3 is CASSPRTVNTEAFF. In DNA form, the CDR3 reads TGTGCCAGCAGCCCGCGGACAGTGAACACTGAAGCTTTCTTT.

A remark on this clone: Mismatch with germline at one junction end may stem from a read error. This chain uses TRBV29-1 with TRBJ2-7, with TRBD2 identical over 8 bases. There are 13 residues in the CDR3. Germline-derived CDR1 and CDR2 are SQVTM and ANQGSEA. CDR3 sequence (DNA): TGCAGCGTGGAAGGGACTAGTGTAGACGAGCAGTACTTC. This encodes CSVEGTSVDEQYF.

This clone was seen a single time. This chain joins TRBV11-2 and TRBJ1-4, with 7 positions matching TRBD1. V dropped 5 bases and J dropped 5; count of bases not matched to a gene: 5. This CDR3 comprises 14 residues. From germline, CDR1 is SGHAT and CDR2 FQNNGV. This chain's CDR3 is CASSPQTGNEKLFF. In DNA, the CDR3 is TGTGCCAGCAGCCCACAGACAGGGAATGAAAAACTGTTTTTT.

The chain carries TRBV18 and TRBJ2-1; D not certain. CDR1 is KGHSH, CDR2 LQKENI, per germline. Trimming shortened V by 5 bases and J by 0 bases, and 8 bases separated the two germline ends. The CDR3 is made up of 14 amino acids. CDR3 in DNA: TGTGCCAGCTCAGAAGCGAACTCCTACAATGAGCAGTTCTTC. Translating it yields CASSEANSYNEQFF.

The chain joins TRBV2 to TRBJ2-2, with 9 bases aligning to TRBD2. Germline V CDR1 and CDR2: SNHLY, FYNNEI. The CDR3 has 15 residues. V gave up 5 bases and J gave up 2 bases; unmatched junction bases: 3. The CDR3, as DNA: TGTGCCAGCAGTATTAGCGGGGGCAACACCGGGGAGCTGTTTTTT. This gives the protein CASSISGGNTGELFF.

The chain uses TRBV19 and TRBJ2-1; 15 bases map to TRBD2. From germline, CDR1 is LNHDA and CDR2 SQIVND (reference sequence). CDR3 length: 16 amino acids. With V trimmed by 5 bases and J by 7 bases, 6 bases remained unmatched. The CDR3 loop is CASSWRTSGGENEQFF. In DNA form, the CDR3 reads TGTGCCAGTAGTTGGCGGACTAGCGGGGGGGAGAATGAGCAGTTCTTC.

The chain has TRBV6-5 and TRBJ1-4; TRBD1 might be the D (5 bases). The ends were cut back, 6 bases at V and 8 bases at J, with 16 bases in the middle. The CDR3 sequence is 14 residues long. Germline CDR1 is MNHEY and CDR2 is SVGAGI. In DNA form, the CDR3 reads TGTGCCAGCAGGGGGTTCGGGGAGGGGGAAAAACTGTTTTTT. Residues: CASRGFGEGEKLFF.

The genes are TRBV28 and TRBJ2-7, with TRBD1 identical over 8 bases. CDR1 is MDHEN, CDR2 SYDVKM, per germline. V gave up 7 bases and J gave up 7 bases; unmatched junction bases: 12. This CDR3 is 14 amino acids long. In DNA, the CDR3 is TGTGCCAGCAAGGAACCGGGACAGGCCCAGGAGCAGTACTTC. Translated, it gives CASKEPGQAQEQYF.

CDR3 amino acids: CASSLTSGGYSSTDTQYF. Here the CDR3 DNA reads TGTGCCAGCAGCTTGACTAGCGGGGGTTACTCTAGCACAGATACGCAGTATTTT. V is TRBV7-8 and J is TRBJ2-3; 12 nucleotides match TRBD2. The CDR3 runs to 18 residues. V lost 3 bases and J lost 0; bases outside the gene matches: 7. CDR1 SGHVS and CDR2 FQNEAQ come from the germline V gene.